These T cell receptor beta chains were read from a single sample in a study of cytotoxic CD8 clonotypes in ibrutinib-treated CLL. Here immunoSEQ multiplex PCR was the method, and the copy in TCRdb shows in-frame clones only, minus some. The repertoire has under 150,000 clones, 80% of them found once; the top ten carry 7.5% to 9%. Here the sequenced sample was PBMCs, taken after 36 months of ibrutinib treatment. These receptors all come from a human donor with chronic lymphocytic leukemia. Each CDR3 is given with its conserved first and last residue. A D gene is named only where the DNA matches it firmly. A clone size is listed for some rows: how often the clone was seen (once, few, many), or a class if it is expanded.

j_call d_call clone_size cdr3_length v_call cdr3_aa cdr3_nt
TRBJ1-1 - - 11 TRBV6-5 CASSVTEEAFF TGTGCCAGCAGCGTAACTGAAGAGGCTTTCTTT
TRBJ1-3 TRBD1 few 14 TRBV5-4 CASRDRASGNTIYF TGTGCCAGCAGGGACAGGGCCTCTGGAAACACCATATATTTT
TRBJ2-5 - - 15 TRBV28 CASSGPQGYQETQYF TGTGCCAGCAGTGGGCCCCAGGGGTACCAAGAGACCCAGTACTTC
TRBJ2-2 - - 14 TRBV27 CASSLRQITGELFF TGTGCCAGCAGTTTAAGACAGATCACCGGGGAGCTGTTTTTT
TRBJ2-3 TRBD2 - 16 TRBV6-5 CASSSLAGGYTDTQYF TGTGCCAGCAGTTCCCTAGCGGGGGGTTACACAGATACGCAGTATTTT
TRBJ2-2 - few 15 TRBV5-4 CASSLDLIGTGELFF TGTGCCAGCAGCTTGGACTTAATCGGAACCGGGGAGCTGTTTTTT
TRBJ2-7 - once 13 TRBV18 CASSPRLVGEQYF TGTGCCAGCTCACCGAGACTAGTAGGGGAGCAGTACTTC
TRBJ2-1 TRBD2 - 16 TRBV2 CASRRLAGDTYNEQFF TGTGCCAGCAGGAGACTAGCGGGAGATACTTACAATGAGCAGTTCTTC
TRBJ1-3 - - 18 TRBV18 CASSPVVSIGVSGNTIYF TGTGCCAGCTCACCCGTTGTATCAATAGGGGTTTCTGGAAACACCATATATTTT
TRBJ1-4 - - 15 TRBV27 CASSFAGSYNEKLFF TGTGCCAGCAGTTTCGCCGGGTCTTATAATGAAAAACTGTTTTTT
TRBJ2-2 TRBD2 - 19 TRBV19 CASSIMALAGDLSTGELFF TGTGCCAGTAGTATAATGGCACTAGCGGGAGACCTTAGCACCGGGGAGCTGTTTTTT
TRBJ2-1 TRBD2 - 15 TRBV5-1 CASRLAGNSYNEQFF TGCGCCAGCAGATTAGCGGGAAATAGCTACAATGAGCAGTTCTTC
TRBJ2-1 TRBD2 - 15 TRBV5-4 CASSFGGRADYEQFF TGTGCCAGCAGCTTTGGCGGGAGGGCAGATTATGAGCAGTTCTTC
TRBJ2-2 - - 14 TRBV7-9 CASSPGDNTGELFF TGTGCCAGCAGCCCGGGGGATAACACCGGGGAGCTGTTTTTT
TRBJ2-7 - once 18 TRBV4-1 CASSLTWTGGGSLYEQYF TGCGCCAGCAGCCTCACCTGGACAGGAGGGGGATCCCTCTACGAGCAGTACTTC
TRBJ2-5 TRBD1 - 13 TRBV6-6 CASSYRGRETQYF TGTGCCAGCAGTTACAGGGGGCGGGAGACCCAGTACTTC
TRBJ1-6 - - 15 TRBV5-6 CASSLDRAGNSPLHF TGTGCCAGCAGCTTGGACAGGGCCGGTAATTCACCCCTCCACTTT
TRBJ1-5 - - 16 TRBV19 CASSILPGVSNQPQHF TGTGCCAGTAGTATTCTCCCAGGGGTTAGCAATCAGCCCCAGCATTTT
TRBJ1-4 - - 12 TRBV7-9 CAGWGGGEKLFF TGTGCCGGATGGGGGGGTGGAGAAAAACTGTTTTTT
TRBJ1-5 - - 17 TRBV28 CASSFRPRAGKNQPQHF TGTGCCAGCAGTTTCCGCCCCCGGGCAGGGAAGAATCAGCCCCAGCATTTT
TRBJ2-1 - - 12 TRBV5-8 CASSLQGNEQFF TGTGCCAGCAGCCTACAGGGAAATGAGCAGTTCTTC
TRBJ1-1 - - 14 TRBV27 CASSLFQGVTEAFF TGTGCCAGCAGTTTATTTCAGGGAGTAACTGAAGCTTTCTTT
TRBJ1-1 - - 15 TRBV7-9 CASSLAAGLVTEAFF TGTGCCAGCAGCTTAGCGGCAGGGTTGGTCACTGAAGCTTTCTTT
TRBJ2-2 - - 18 TRBV18 CASPHPGRPVVGTGELFF TGTGCCAGCCCCCACCCCGGTCGGCCCGTTGTCGGCACCGGGGAGCTGTTTTTT
TRBJ1-1 - - 16 TRBV9 CASSVGGGGRGTEAFF TGTGCCAGCAGCGTAGGAGGGGGAGGTAGAGGCACTGAAGCTTTCTTT
TRBJ2-1 - - 14 TRBV28 CASIAPGRYNEQFF TGTGCCAGCATCGCGCCCGGACGGTACAATGAGCAGTTCTTC
TRBJ1-4 - - 16 TRBV1 CTSSQVIRRVLEKLFF TGCACCAGCAGCCAAGTCATTCGCAGGGTTTTGGAAAAACTGTTTTTT
TRBJ1-6 - - 16 TRBV15 CATSRDRDYRNSPLHF TGTGCCACCAGCAGAGACAGGGATTATAGGAATTCACCCCTCCACTTT
TRBJ1-2 - - 16 TRBV7-9 CASSLARNSYWRGYTF TGTGCCAGCAGCCTAGCCAGGAACTCGTACTGGAGGGGCTACACCTTC
TRBJ2-1 TRBD1 - 15 TRBV6-4 CASSDSSTGGNEQFF TGTGCCAGCAGTGACTCCTCGACAGGGGGCAATGAGCAGTTCTTC
TRBJ2-5 - - 15 TRBV5-1 CASSRDGTAVGTQYF TGCGCCAGCAGCCGAGACGGGACTGCGGTAGGGACCCAGTACTTC
TRBJ2-1 - - 16 TRBV5-1 CASSLVGQGFGNEQFF TGCGCCAGCAGCTTGGTTGGGCAGGGCTTTGGCAATGAGCAGTTCTTC
TRBJ2-7 - - 15 TRBV6-5 CASRNRARRPYEQYF TGTGCCAGCAGGAACAGAGCTCGTCGTCCCTACGAGCAGTACTTC
TRBJ2-5 - - 14 TRBV27 CASTPWGSWETQYF TGTGCCAGCACCCCGTGGGGATCTTGGGAGACCCAGTACTTC
TRBJ2-5 TRBD1 - 15 TRBV5-1 CASSLGGQGIKTQYF TGCGCCAGCAGCTTGGGCGGACAGGGGATCAAGACCCAGTACTTC
TRBJ1-2 - - 15 TRBV5-6 CASSQDGSGSYGYTF TGTGCCAGCAGCCAGGACGGCTCAGGGAGCTATGGCTACACCTTC
TRBJ2-1 TRBD2 - 14 TRBV5-1 CASSSLAGYNEQFF TGCGCCAGCAGCTCATTAGCGGGGTACAATGAGCAGTTCTTC
TRBJ2-3 TRBD2 - 15 TRBV29-1 CSGTAAGGRTDTQYF TGCAGCGGTACAGCAGCGGGGGGGCGAACAGATACGCAGTATTTT
TRBJ2-5 - - 13 TRBV10-3 CAIRRASEETQYF TGTGCCATCAGACGGGCTAGCGAGGAGACCCAGTACTTC
TRBJ2-7 - - 14 TRBV2 CASKGYLASYEQYF TGTGCCAGCAAAGGGTATCTAGCGTCCTACGAGCAGTACTTC
TRBJ1-5 TRBD1 - 16 TRBV4-1 CASSQETGTGTQPQHF TGCGCCAGCAGCCAAGAAACAGGGACAGGGACTCAGCCCCAGCATTTT
TRBJ1-1 TRBD1 - 14 TRBV27 CASSLGTGNTEAFF TGTGCCAGCAGTTTGGGGACAGGGAACACTGAAGCTTTCTTT
TRBJ1-2 - - 13 TRBV29-1 CSVEDYPRGGYTF TGCAGCGTTGAAGATTACCCAAGGGGCGGCTACACCTTC
TRBJ2-1 - few 14 TRBV18 CASSPSAGDNEQFF TGTGCCAGCTCACCATCGGCGGGCGACAATGAGCAGTTCTTC
TRBJ1-6 - few 12 TRBV10-3 CAISTDPPALHF TGTGCCATCAGTACCGATCCGCCGGCCCTCCACTTT
TRBJ2-1 TRBD2 - 20 TRBV5-4 CASSPLRLAGTPLSYNEQFF TGTGCCAGCAGCCCCCTCCGACTAGCGGGGACCCCTCTCTCCTACAATGAGCAGTTCTTC